The 10 T cell receptor beta chains listed next were all sequenced from one sample in a study of a mutant IDH1 vaccine in newly diagnosed glioma. Time point meaning: week 5, during vaccination. It was 300 ug of mutant IDH1 20-mer peptide that made up each vaccine dose, given with topical imiquimod. Method: immunoSEQ multiplex PCR; TCRdb's copy keeps in-frame clones and lacks some. This sample has fewer than 70,000 clones; 90% occur once, and the top ten carry about 4.6%. Their antigen targets remain unknown. Source: PBMCs, taken from a glioma patient whose treatment included an IDH1 peptide vaccine. All receptors derive from a woman between 40 and 50 years old with glioma.

The chain uses TRBV4-3 and TRBJ2-2, with 7 bases that match TRBD1. This CDR3 region has 16 residues. CDR1 LGHNA and CDR2 YSLEER come from the germline V gene. Losses at the gene ends were 2 bases for V and 2 bases for J; bases not matched to a gene: 5. This chain's CDR3 is CASSQIGTANTGELFF. DNA for the CDR3: TGCGCCAGCAGCCAAATTGGGACAGCTAACACCGGGGAGCTGTTTTTT.

V is TRBV5-5 and J is TRBJ2-6; a weak D match, TRBD1 (5 bases). In germline, CDR1 is SGHKS, CDR2 YYEKEE (reference sequence). V gave up 1 base and J gave up 0 bases, with 17 bases separating them. The CDR3 has 19 residues. Here the CDR3 DNA reads TGTGCCAGCAGCTTGCAGGTGGTGCGACAGTCCTCTGGGGCCAACGTCCTGACTTTC. Its translation is CASSLQVVRQSSGANVLTF.

The rearrangement uses TRBV28 and TRBJ2-5, with TRBD2 matching over 9 bases. The CDR3 sequence is 14 residues long. The ends lost 4 bases at V and 1 base at J; junction bases unmatched: 1. Germline V lookup: CDR1 MDHEN, CDR2 SYDVKM. CDR3 sequence: CASSWGLAQETQYF. CDR3 nucleotide sequence: TGTGCCAGCAGTTGGGGACTAGCCCAAGAGACCCAGTACTTC.

This chain connects TRBV19 to TRBJ1-1; TRBD1 matches at 10 bases. V dropped 5 bases and J dropped 3; count of bases not matched to a gene: 6. From germline, CDR1 is LNHDA and CDR2 SQIVND (reference sequence). This CDR3 comprises 15 residues. CDR3: CASSPWDRGDTEAFF. For the CDR3, the DNA is TGTGCCAGTAGTCCTTGGGACAGGGGTGACACTGAAGCTTTCTTT.

This chain links TRBV5-1 with TRBJ2-4; the match to TRBD1 covers 7 bases. Looked up from germline, CDR1 is SGHRS and CDR2 is YFSETQ. The CDR3 runs 13 residues. J was trimmed by 8 bases and V by 0 bases; bases with no gene match: 2. The CDR3 DNA sequence: TGCGCCAGCAGCTTGGGGGACAGCGACATTCAGTACTTC. Translated: CASSLGDSDIQYF.

V and J are TRBV6-6 and TRBJ1-2; TRBD1 is a possible D gene (6 bases). This CDR3 contains 14 residues. V lost 7 bases to trimming and J lost 0 bases, with 12 bases between them. CDR1 is MNHNY and CDR2 is SVGAGI in the germline V gene (reference sequence). The CDR3 region has the DNA TGTGCCAGCAATCGGGACACAACTAACTATGGCTACACCTTC. Protein: CASNRDTTNYGYTF.

The genes are TRBV10-1 and TRBJ2-2; the D is unclear. CDR3 length equals 14 residues. Germline CDR1 is WNHNN and CDR2 is SYGVQD (reference sequence). With 0 bases removed from V and 7 bases from J, the gap between germline ends came to 9 bases. The CDR3 DNA reads TGCGCCAGCAGTGAGTCGTGGCAAGACGGGGAGCTGTTTTTT. This translates into CASSESWQDGELFF.

V usage is TRBV7-2 and J usage is TRBJ1-2, with TRBD1 matching 7 bases. Looked up from germline, CDR1 is SGHTA and CDR2 is FQGNSA. The CDR3 extends over 15 amino acids. V was clipped by 4 bases and J by 2 bases; unmatched bases: 7. The CDR3 DNA follows: TGTGCCAGCAGCTCAAGACAGGGCCAGAACTATGGCTACACCTTC. Protein product: CASSSRQGQNYGYTF.

The chain employs TRBV5-1 and TRBJ1-4; weak D call: TRBD1 (5 bases). CDR1 and CDR2 (germline): SGHRS, YFSETQ. This CDR3 spans 14 amino acids. Trimming cost V 4 bases and J 2 bases, with 9 bases left between them. CDR3 nucleotides: TGCGCCAGCAGCCCGGGACGGACTAATGAAAAACTGTTTTTT. Translated, it gives CASSPGRTNEKLFF.

The CDR3 loop is CASSRNSQETQYF. The DNA of the CDR3 is TGTGCCAGCAGCAGGAATTCACAAGAGACCCAGTACTTC. This chain uses TRBV5-4 with TRBJ2-5; no clear D. V gave up 4 bases and J gave up 2 bases, with 9 bases separating them. Germline V gene sequence: CDR1 SGHNT, CDR2 YYREEE (reference sequence). The CDR3 sequence is 13 residues long.